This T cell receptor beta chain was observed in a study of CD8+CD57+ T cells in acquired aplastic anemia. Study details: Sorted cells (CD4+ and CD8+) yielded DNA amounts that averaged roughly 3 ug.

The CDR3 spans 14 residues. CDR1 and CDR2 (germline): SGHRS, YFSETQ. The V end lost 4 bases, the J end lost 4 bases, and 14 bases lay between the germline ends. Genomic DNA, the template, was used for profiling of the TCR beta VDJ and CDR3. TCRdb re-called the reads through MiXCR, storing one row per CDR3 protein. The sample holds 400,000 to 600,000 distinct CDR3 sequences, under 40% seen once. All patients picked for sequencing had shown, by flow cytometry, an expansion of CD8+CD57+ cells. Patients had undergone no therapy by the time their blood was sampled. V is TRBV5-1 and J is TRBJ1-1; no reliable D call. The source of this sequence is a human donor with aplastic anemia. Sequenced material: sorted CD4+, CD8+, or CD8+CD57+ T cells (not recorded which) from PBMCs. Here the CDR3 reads CASSPGSGSTEAFF. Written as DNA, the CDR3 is TGCGCCAGCAGCCCTGGAAGCGGGTCCACTGAAGCTTTCTTT. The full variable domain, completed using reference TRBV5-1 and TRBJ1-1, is KAGVTQTPRYLIKTRGQQVTLSCSPISGHRSVSWYQQTPGQGLQFLFEYFSETQRNKGNFPGRFSGRQFSNSRSEMNVSTLELGDSALYLCASSPGSGSTEAFFGQGTRLTVV.